One and the same sample provided the 15 T cell receptor beta chains below, sequenced in a study of blood T cell repertoires in COVID-19. TCRdb's copy holds only in-frame clones and misses some; the assay was immunoSEQ multiplex PCR. The sample includes 250,000 to 350,000 clones, approximately 87% of them seen just once. The sample taken for sequencing was peripheral blood. The receptors come from a woman between 50 and 59 years old who had recovered from COVID-19.

This chain joins TRBV15 and TRBJ1-5, with TRBD1 as a possible D gene (5 bases). Germline V CDR1 and CDR2: LNHNV, YYDKDF (reference sequence). CDR3 length: 15 residues. Trimming left V 0 bases short and J 4 bases short, with 10 bases between. For the CDR3, the DNA is TGTGCCACCAGCAGAGATCGGGGGTCAAATCAGCCCCAGCATTTT. This translates into CATSRDRGSNQPQHF.

The chain has TRBV11-2 and TRBJ2-1; TRBD1 is a possible D gene (5 bases). V dropped 5 bases and J dropped 1 base, with 15 bases sitting between them. Germline CDR1 SGHAT, CDR2 FQNNGV. The CDR3 consists of 16 residues. The CDR3 is CASSPRPGQSYNEQFF. CDR3 nucleotide sequence: TGTGCCAGCAGCCCCCGCCCAGGACAATCCTACAATGAGCAGTTCTTC.

The sample holds a few counts of this clone. V gene TRBV19 combines with J gene TRBJ2-1; D call uncertain. Germline-derived CDR1 and CDR2 are LNHDA and SQIVND (reference sequence). The CDR3 spans 14 residues. V gave up 5 bases and J gave up 7 bases, with 15 bases separating them. The CDR3 DNA is TGTGCCAGTAGTGAGCAACTGATACCTAATGAGCAGTTCTTC. Translating gives CASSEQLIPNEQFF.

The chain carries TRBV13 and TRBJ2-7; 10 nucleotides agree with TRBD2. Unmatched junction bases numbered 18, after V lost 4 bases and J lost 9 bases. The CDR3 is 17 amino acids. Germline CDR1 is PRHDT and CDR2 is FYEKMQ (reference sequence). Here the CDR3 reads CASSSGGVSGRGGVQYF. CDR3 nucleotides: TGTGCCAGCAGCTCCGGAGGGGTCAGCGGGAGGGGAGGTGTGCAGTACTTC.

The chain combines TRBV6-5 with TRBJ2-5, with 9 bases that match TRBD1. The CDR3 sequence is 15 residues long. From germline, CDR1 is MNHEY and CDR2 SVGAGI. V shed 6 bases and J 5 bases; nucleotides not matched to a gene: 10. DNA of the CDR3: TGTGCCAGCAGATCCCTGACAGGGGGGGTTGAGACCCAGTACTTC. Its protein is CASRSLTGGVETQYF.

The chain's CDR3 is CASSVRTSADNEQFF. CDR3 in DNA: TGTGCCAGCAGCGTAAGGACTAGCGCTGACAATGAGCAGTTCTTC. The chain combines TRBV9 with TRBJ2-1; the match to TRBD2 covers 9 bases. Germline trimming cut 1 base from V and 5 bases from J; bases unmatched to any gene: 4. The CDR3 contains 15 residues. Germline CDR1 reads SGDLS; CDR2 reads YYNGEE.

The chain is built from TRBV7-9 and TRBJ1-6, with D tentatively TRBD1 (6 bases). The CDR3 totals 13 residues. The germline CDR1 and CDR2 sequences are SEHNR and FQNEAQ (reference sequence). The CDR3 DNA sequence: TGTACCGGACAGAGCTCCTATAATTCACCCCTCCACTTT. Translation gives CTGQSSYNSPLHF.

The chain is built from TRBV2 and TRBJ1-1, with a tentative D call TRBD1 (5 bases). V was clipped by 6 bases and J by 1 base, with 9 bases between them. In germline, CDR1 is SNHLY, CDR2 FYNNEI. The CDR3 spans 13 residues. This chain's CDR3 is CASRGRANTEAFF. CDR3 DNA sequence: TGTGCCAGCAGAGGCAGGGCGAACACTGAAGCTTTCTTT.

This chain joins TRBV30 and TRBJ1-5; TRBD1 matches at 8 bases. This CDR3 has 16 residues. The trim removed 1 base at V and 3 bases at J, leaving 8 bases unmatched. Germline V CDR1 and CDR2: GTSNPN, SVGIG (reference sequence). The CDR3 DNA is TGTGCCTGGAGTGGGGGAGGGACAGGCCTCAATCAGCCCCAGCATTTT. It codes for CAWSGGGTGLNQPQHF.

V gene TRBV7-2 combines with J gene TRBJ2-1, with a possible D match to TRBD1 (6 bases). With 4 bases removed from V and 8 bases from J, the gap between germline ends came to 15 bases. The CDR3 loop spans 14 amino acids. In germline, CDR1 is SGHTA, CDR2 FQGNSA. The CDR3 DNA reads as TGTGCCAGCAGCTCGTTACAGGGATTGCATGAGCAGTTCTTC. Translating it yields CASSSLQGLHEQFF.

J is TRBJ1-6 and V is TRBV7-8; TRBD1 is a possible D gene (5 bases). The length of the CDR3 is 15 residues. Germline CDR1 and CDR2: SGHVS and FQNEAQ. V was pared by 6 bases and J by 7 bases, with 16 bases between. The CDR3 region is CASRPTRDFNSPLHF. The DNA for the CDR3 is TGTGCCAGCAGACCAACCAGGGACTTCAATTCACCCCTCCACTTT.

The rearrangement links TRBV28 to TRBJ1-1; D not certain. V was pared by 4 bases and J by 3 bases, with 3 bases between. Germline assignment: CDR1 MDHEN and CDR2 SYDVKM. This CDR3 contains 11 residues. The CDR3 DNA sequence: TGTGCCAGCAGTTCAGACACTGAAGCTTTCTTT. This codes for CASSSDTEAFF.

The chain uses TRBV30 and TRBJ1-1, with D possibly being TRBD1 (6 bases). V was trimmed by 3 bases and J by 4 bases, leaving 12 bases between them. Germline values: CDR1 GTSNPN, CDR2 SVGIG (reference sequence). This CDR3 is 13 amino acids long. The CDR3 bases are TGTGCCTGGAGCCCCCAGGGGCGCACTGAAGCTTTCTTT. Its protein is CAWSPQGRTEAFF.

In its sample, this clone was seen a few times. The rearrangement uses TRBV5-6 and TRBJ2-7; weak D call: TRBD2 (5 bases). Germline CDR1 is SGHDT and CDR2 is YYEEEE. This CDR3 has 14 amino acids. V was trimmed by 2 bases and J by 6 bases, leaving 15 bases between them. The CDR3, as DNA: TGTGCCAGCAGCTTCACTAGTCGCTGGCCCGAGCAGTACTTC. This encodes CASSFTSRWPEQYF.

The V call is TRBV9, the J call TRBJ1-1, with D uncertain. There are 16 residues in the CDR3. Germline V CDR1 and CDR2: SGDLS, YYNGEE. Between the trimmed V and J ends, which lost 2 bases and 0 bases, there was a span of 14 bases. Written as DNA, the CDR3 is TGTGCCAGCAGCGTGCGGCAGGAGGCTATGAACACTGAAGCTTTCTTT. It specifies CASSVRQEAMNTEAFF.